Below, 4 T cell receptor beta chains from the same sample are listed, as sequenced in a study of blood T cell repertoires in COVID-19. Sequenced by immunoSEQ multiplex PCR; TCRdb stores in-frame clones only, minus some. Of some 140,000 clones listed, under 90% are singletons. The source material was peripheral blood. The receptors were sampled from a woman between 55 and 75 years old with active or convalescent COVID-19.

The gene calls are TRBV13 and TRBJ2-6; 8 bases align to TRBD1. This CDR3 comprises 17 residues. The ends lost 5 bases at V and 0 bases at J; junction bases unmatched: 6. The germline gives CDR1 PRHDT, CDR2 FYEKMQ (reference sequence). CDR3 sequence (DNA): TGTGCCAGCAGCCTCGGACAGGGAGACTCTGGGGCCAACGTCCTGACTTTC. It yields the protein CASSLGQGDSGANVLTF.

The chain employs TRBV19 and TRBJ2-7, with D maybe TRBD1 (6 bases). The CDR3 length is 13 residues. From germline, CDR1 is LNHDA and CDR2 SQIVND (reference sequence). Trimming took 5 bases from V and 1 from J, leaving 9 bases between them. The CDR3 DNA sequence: TGTGCCAGTAGTCGGACAGCATCCTACGAGCAGTACTTC. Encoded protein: CASSRTASYEQYF.

The CDR3 is CASSLWGQGARSTEAFF. DNA of the CDR3: TGTGCCAGCAGTTTATGGGGACAGGGGGCGAGAAGTACTGAAGCTTTCTTT. The J gene is TRBJ1-1, the V gene TRBV28, with 12 bases matching TRBD1. Trimming removed 0 bases from V and 5 bases from J; junction bases left unmatched: 7. Germline V gives CDR1 MDHEN, CDR2 SYDVKM. The CDR3 has 17 amino acids.

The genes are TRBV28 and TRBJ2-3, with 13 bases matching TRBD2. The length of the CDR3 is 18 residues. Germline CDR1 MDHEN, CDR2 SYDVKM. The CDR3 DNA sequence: TGTGCAGCAGGTGGGGACGGACTAGCGGGAGATAGCACAGATACGCAGTATTTT. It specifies CAAGGDGLAGDSTDTQYF.